These T cell receptor beta chains were read from a single sample in a study of shared clonotypes between healthy human individuals. Sequenced by immunoSEQ multiplex PCR; TCRdb stores in-frame clones only, minus some. This repertoire shows some 1.4 million clones, 95% to 97% found once; its top ten account for approximately 1.1%. The source material was naive CD4+ T cells sorted from blood. These receptors were taken from a man aged 30-40 years in good health. CDR3s include the opening cysteine and the closing phenylalanine or tryptophan. A D gene is named only where the DNA matches it firmly. Clone size is given for some rows only: seen once, a few or many times, or a class if the clone is expanded.

d_call clone_size cdr3_length j_call v_call cdr3_nt cdr3_aa
TRBD1 - 16 TRBJ2-7 TRBV30 TGTGCCTGGACCTCCTTAGGGGGCAGGGTGCCCTACGAGCAGTACTTC CAWTSLGGRVPYEQYF
TRBD1 once 15 TRBJ1-1 TRBV28 TGTGCCAGCAGTTTTCCTGACAGGGTGTTCCCTGAAGCTTTCTTT CASSFPDRVFPEAFF
- - 13 TRBJ1-1 TRBV30 TGTGCCTGGAACCATGCTATGGAGACTGGGACTTTCTTT CAWNHAMETGTFF
TRBD2 - 15 TRBJ2-1 TRBV28 TGTGCCAGCAGGCTAGCGGCAACCCTTTACAATGAGCAGTTCTTC CASRLAATLYNEQFF
TRBD1 - 17 TRBJ2-3 TRBV27 TGTGCCAGCAGGCCCACCTTTGGGACAGGGTACCCAGATACGCAGTATTTT CASRPTFGTGYPDTQYF
- - 17 TRBJ1-1 TRBV15 TGTGCCACCAGCAGAGGGGCCCCCGGCGGCAGGGACACTGAAGCTTTCTTT CATSRGAPGGRDTEAFF
- - 13 TRBJ1-3 TRBV27 TGTGCCAGCAGTTGGGGGGCTGGAAACACCATATATTTT CASSWGAGNTIYF
TRBD1 - 15 TRBJ2-7 TRBV27 TGTGCCAGCAGTTCCAGACAGGGGCTGTCCTACGAGCAGTACTTC CASSSRQGLSYEQYF
- - 13 TRBJ2-3 TRBV7-2 TGTGCCAGCAGCCCGACTCCTGGGGATACGCAGTATTTT CASSPTPGDTQYF
- - 14 TRBJ1-2 TRBV5-3 TGTGCCAGCAGTTGGGGACCTTCTAACTATGGCTACACCTTC CASSWGPSNYGYTF
- - 14 TRBJ2-5 TRBV25-1 TGTGCCAGCAGGATACAGGGAATCCGCGAGACCCAGTACTTC CASRIQGIRETQYF
TRBD2 - 16 TRBJ2-1 TRBV28 TGTGCCAGCAGGGTGGTCGGGAGGAGCTCCTACAATGAGCAGTTCTTC CASRVVGRSSYNEQFF
- few 13 TRBJ1-1 TRBV19 TGTGCCAGTTTAACAGGGTTGGACACTGAAGCTTTCTTT CASLTGLDTEAFF
- - 11 TRBJ2-3 TRBV28 TGTGCCAGCAGGGCCCTAGATACGCAGTATTTT CASRALDTQYF
- many 13 TRBJ2-3 TRBV7-7 TGTGCCAGCAGCTTCGAAGCAGCAGATACGCAGTATTTT CASSFEAADTQYF
- once 19 TRBJ2-2 TRBV7-2 TGTGCCAGCAGCCCCGGGACACTTAATCCCCGGAGGGGGACCGGGGAGCTGTTTTTT CASSPGTLNPRRGTGELFF
TRBD2 - 15 TRBJ2-7 TRBV5-6 TGTGCCAGCAGCTTGGGACTAGCGAACTCCTACGAGCAGTACTTC CASSLGLANSYEQYF
TRBD2 - 17 TRBJ2-3 TRBV18 TGTGCCAGCTCACCACAAGGACTAGCGGGAGTTTCAGATACGCAGTATTTT CASSPQGLAGVSDTQYF
- - 15 TRBJ2-1 TRBV14 TGTGCCAGCAGCCGACTAGAAGGTAGATACAATGAGCAGTTCTTC CASSRLEGRYNEQFF
- - 18 TRBJ2-6 TRBV2 TGTGCCAGCAGGGACCCCTCCCTCCGCATAACTGGGGCCAACGTCCTGACTTTC CASRDPSLRITGANVLTF
- - 15 TRBJ2-1 TRBV9 TGTGCCAGCAGCGAGGACGCTCCCTCCTACAATGAGCAGTTCTTC CASSEDAPSYNEQFF
- - 14 TRBJ2-3 TRBV5-1 TGCGCCAGCAGCTCCGCTACCCCAGAGGTTACGCAGTATTTT CASSSATPEVTQYF